This T cell receptor (beta chain) was sequenced during a study of blood T cell repertoires in COVID-19 (dated by TCRdb to 2020 to 2021). Regarding the complete study: Samples covering the acute and convalescent phases of COVID-19 were provided by collaborators in the United States, Italy and Spain. The prospective study material was composed of cDNA or gDNA derived from T cells, B-cell-depleted T cells, or PBMCs. Subjects who had been exposed to COVID-19, were actively infected with it, or had recovered from it provided the deeply sampled blood TCRbeta repertoires that made up the dataset. The repertoires were released in a freely available public database meant as a resource for research on the immune response to SARS-CoV-2. Samples came from the ongoing ImmuneRACE study (first 160 participants) plus 1,254 subjects from 6 global collaborators. Sample metadata almost always included a de-identified subject ID, COVID-19 status, age in years and sex. Where available, HLA class I and class II types were taken from metadata supplied by the sample provider and were not determined by assay-based typing. Beyond this particular receptor, the publication reports: How much clinical and demographic metadata was included differed by source and by participant, and the metadata was provided uncurated.

Enrolling through a virtual design, the prospective study's participants ranged in age from roughly 18 to 89 years and lived across some 23 United States geographic areas. Cohort assignment in the prospective study relied on participant-reported clinical history from a screening survey and a study questionnaire. ImmuneRACE Cohort 3 recovered participants were defined by two consecutive negative NP/OP PCR tests, healthcare professional clearance, or symptom resolution. In the prospective study, whole blood, serum and a nasopharyngeal or oropharyngeal swab were collected from each participant by mobile phlebotomists. Over a roughly 2-month period, participants in the prospective study had the option of providing additional blood draws and questionnaires. Before DNA extraction, prospective study blood samples were shipped either frozen or at room temperature. Counted from cysteine to phenylalanine, this CDR3 has 16 amino acids. Solely the CDR3 DNA is kept, with 48 bases framed from the first base. Between the V and J ends, shortened by 5 bases and 6 bases respectively, the junction contains 19 bases. The germline V gene (reference sequence) specifies LNHDA as CDR1 and SQIVND as CDR2.

TCRbeta CDR3 regions were amplified from genomic DNA using the immunoSEQ Assay, a bias-controlled multiplex PCR. The paper's data handling went like this. Nucleated cell counts per sample were estimated from amplification of reference gene primers within the assay. To quantify the absolute abundance of each unique TCRbeta CDR3 rearrangement, sequence reads were collapsed and filtered. For each sample, productive Simpson clonality was calculated by taking the square root of Simpson's diversity index across productive rearrangements. TCRdb re-hosts the immuneACCESS table, in-frame sequences only. Its copies lack some clones; in the studies checked, an unresolved V gene accounts for under half of them, and the cause for the rest is not known. The V and J calls and clone size are taken from that table; D and trimming were inferred from the DNA. This sample is represented by some 150,000 clones; around nine tenths of them were singletons. The top ten constitute roughly 0.8% of the sample.

A remark on this clone: No cognate antigen has been identified for it. There are no base qualities to consult, and no much larger clone falls within one base.

The sequenced material came from PBMCs or T cells enriched from blood (not recorded which). The sequence came from a young woman who had recovered from COVID-19. This chain joins TRBV19 to TRBJ2-2, with the D segment identity uncertain. At the DNA level, the sequence is TGTGCCAGTAGTTTCCTGCGCGGTGATAGGTCCGGGGAGCTGTTTTTT. It specifies CASSFLRGDRSGELFF.